This T cell receptor beta chain originates from a study of T cell responses to AZD1222 COVID-19 vaccine. The length of the CDR3 is 16 residues. Germline values: CDR1 MDHEN, CDR2 SYDVKM. After removal of 2 bases from V and 1 base from J, the junction contained 3 bases not matched to a gene. With respect to this clone: Its antigen is unidentified.

Study results and limitations: Recipients of AZD1222 seropositive at baseline numbered only 5 or 6.

The data were produced by immunoSEQ multiplex PCR, yet TCRdb's version contains in-frame clones alone and is incomplete. The data show about 97,000 clones, with approximately 81% seen just once and around 15% held by the top ten. Here the sequenced sample was peripheral blood, taken on day 0 of AZD1222 vaccination. The TCR comes from an adult in good health. The chain is built from TRBV28 and TRBJ2-2, with 8 positions matching TRBD2. The CDR3: CASSLAGRGNTGELFF. The CDR3 DNA follows: TGTGCCAGCAGTTTAGCCGGGAGGGGGAACACCGGGGAGCTGTTTTTT.